A selection of T cell receptor beta chains follows, all from one sample in a study of blood T cell repertoires in COVID-19. The method was immunoSEQ multiplex PCR; TCRdb's version includes in-frame clones alone and lacks a portion of them. The repertoire includes 150,000 or so clones, approximately 90% of them detected once, and approximately 10% sits in the top ten. The sample was peripheral blood. These receptors were obtained from a middle-aged man with acute or convalescent COVID-19. Each CDR3 is given with its conserved first and last residue. Each record gives: D gene, V gene, clone size, J gene, CDR3 protein, CDR3 DNA. A D gene is named only where the DNA matches it firmly. Expanded clones are given a class, and other clones once, few, many or no size at all.

D gene: TRBD1
V gene: TRBV7-9
clone size: -
J gene: TRBJ1-1
CDR3 protein: CASSPGQGAKTEAFF
CDR3 DNA: TGTGCCAGCAGCCCAGGACAGGGGGCAAAAACTGAAGCTTTCTTT

D gene: -
V gene: TRBV6-5
clone size: -
J gene: TRBJ1-2
CDR3 protein: CASRAGPQVRSGYTF
CDR3 DNA: TGTGCCAGCAGGGCCGGGCCACAGGTACGGAGTGGCTACACCTTC

D gene: TRBD2
V gene: TRBV7-9
clone size: -
J gene: TRBJ2-5
CDR3 protein: CASSFEASGRARPRAQYF
CDR3 DNA: TGTGCCAGCAGCTTTGAGGCTAGCGGGAGGGCGAGACCAAGGGCCCAGTACTTC

D gene: -
V gene: TRBV6-6
clone size: -
J gene: TRBJ1-5
CDR3 protein: CASGEGNQPQHF
CDR3 DNA: TGTGCCAGCGGTGAGGGCAATCAGCCCCAGCATTTT

D gene: -
V gene: TRBV27
clone size: -
J gene: TRBJ1-1
CDR3 protein: CASWQGNMNTEAFF
CDR3 DNA: TGTGCCAGCTGGCAGGGCAACATGAACACTGAAGCTTTCTTT

D gene: -
V gene: TRBV19
clone size: -
J gene: TRBJ1-2
CDR3 protein: CAVKEGSGYTF
CDR3 DNA: TGTGCCGTCAAGGAGGGATCTGGCTACACCTTC

D gene: -
V gene: TRBV9
clone size: -
J gene: TRBJ2-6
CDR3 protein: CASSGIQGTGANVLTF
CDR3 DNA: TGTGCCAGCAGCGGAATCCAGGGTACTGGGGCCAACGTCCTGACTTTC

D gene: -
V gene: TRBV5-1
clone size: -
J gene: TRBJ2-5
CDR3 protein: CASTFRIASGAETQYF
CDR3 DNA: TGCGCCAGCACCTTTAGGATTGCCTCAGGGGCAGAGACCCAGTACTTC

D gene: -
V gene: TRBV6-5
clone size: -
J gene: TRBJ1-2
CDR3 protein: CASNGQPNSGYTF
CDR3 DNA: TGTGCCAGCAACGGACAGCCAAATTCTGGCTACACCTTC

D gene: -
V gene: TRBV6-5
clone size: -
J gene: TRBJ2-7
CDR3 protein: CASSRTEGLTYEQYF
CDR3 DNA: TGTGCCAGCAGTCGCACGGAGGGGCTCACCTACGAGCAGTACTTC

D gene: TRBD2
V gene: TRBV5-1
clone size: -
J gene: TRBJ2-2
CDR3 protein: CASSLGRGGDPNTGELFF
CDR3 DNA: TGCGCCAGCAGCTTGGGTCGGGGAGGGGACCCGAACACCGGGGAGCTGTTTTTT

D gene: -
V gene: TRBV12-3/TRBV12-4
clone size: -
J gene: TRBJ1-1
CDR3 protein: CASSLLVDTEAFF
CDR3 DNA: TGTGCCAGCAGTTTACTAGTAGACACTGAAGCTTTCTTT

D gene: -
V gene: TRBV7-2
clone size: -
J gene: TRBJ1-3
CDR3 protein: CASSLFTGGTSGNTIYF
CDR3 DNA: TGTGCCAGCAGCTTATTTACGGGAGGAACTTCTGGAAACACCATATATTTT

D gene: -
V gene: TRBV10-3
clone size: once
J gene: TRBJ1-1
CDR3 protein: CAISEQNTEAFF
CDR3 DNA: TGTGCCATCAGTGAGCAGAACACTGAAGCTTTCTTT

D gene: -
V gene: TRBV5-1
clone size: -
J gene: TRBJ1-2
CDR3 protein: CASNLGGPYGYTF
CDR3 DNA: TGCGCCAGCAACCTGGGGGGGCCTTATGGCTACACCTTC

D gene: TRBD2
V gene: TRBV6-5
clone size: -
J gene: TRBJ2-5
CDR3 protein: CASSFRTSEETQYF
CDR3 DNA: TGTGCCAGCAGTTTCCGGACTAGCGAGGAGACCCAGTACTTC

D gene: TRBD1
V gene: TRBV5-1
clone size: -
J gene: TRBJ2-3
CDR3 protein: CASSPGQGVDTQYF
CDR3 DNA: TGCGCCAGCAGCCCCGGACAGGGGGTAGATACGCAGTATTTT

D gene: -
V gene: TRBV28
clone size: -
J gene: TRBJ1-3
CDR3 protein: CASSLGNTIYF
CDR3 DNA: TGTGCCAGCAGTCTCGGAAACACCATATATTTT

D gene: TRBD1
V gene: TRBV6-6
clone size: -
J gene: TRBJ1-3
CDR3 protein: CASSYGQVSSGNTIYF
CDR3 DNA: TGTGCCAGCAGTTATGGACAGGTCAGCTCTGGAAACACCATATATTTT

D gene: -
V gene: TRBV7-2
clone size: -
J gene: TRBJ1-2
CDR3 protein: CASSLQGGAPYGYTF
CDR3 DNA: TGTGCCAGCAGCTTACAAGGCGGGGCCCCCTATGGCTACACCTTC

D gene: TRBD2
V gene: TRBV4-1
clone size: -
J gene: TRBJ2-2
CDR3 protein: CASSQRGTSNTGELFF
CDR3 DNA: TGCGCCAGCAGCCAACGAGGGACTAGTAACACCGGGGAGCTGTTTTTT

D gene: TRBD1
V gene: TRBV6-5
clone size: -
J gene: TRBJ1-2
CDR3 protein: CASSSSPTGSYGYTF
CDR3 DNA: TGTGCCAGCAGTTCCTCACCGACAGGGTCCTATGGCTACACCTTC

D gene: -
V gene: TRBV7-3
clone size: -
J gene: TRBJ2-1
CDR3 protein: CASSLTKGAYNEQFF
CDR3 DNA: TGTGCCAGCAGCTTAACTAAGGGGGCCTACAATGAGCAGTTCTTC

D gene: -
V gene: TRBV4-2
clone size: few
J gene: TRBJ1-4
CDR3 protein: CASSQAVLGGDGLFF
CDR3 DNA: TGTGCCAGCAGCCAAGCAGTGCTGGGGGGTGATGGTCTGTTTTTT

D gene: TRBD1
V gene: TRBV7-3
clone size: -
J gene: TRBJ1-1
CDR3 protein: CASSIGQDTEAFF
CDR3 DNA: TGTGCCAGCAGCATAGGACAGGACACTGAAGCTTTCTTT

D gene: TRBD1
V gene: TRBV3-1/TRBV3-2
clone size: once
J gene: TRBJ2-7
CDR3 protein: CASSQDGQGGSYEQYF
CDR3 DNA: TGTGCCAGCAGCCAAGATGGACAGGGCGGATCCTACGAGCAGTACTTC

D gene: -
V gene: TRBV11-3
clone size: -
J gene: TRBJ2-3
CDR3 protein: CASSLGQNTDTQYF
CDR3 DNA: TGTGCCAGCAGCTTAGGTCAGAACACAGATACGCAGTATTTT

D gene: -
V gene: TRBV7-8
clone size: -
J gene: TRBJ1-6
CDR3 protein: CASSLEGGSPLHF
CDR3 DNA: TGTGCCAGCAGCTTAGAAGGGGGTTCACCCCTCCACTTT

D gene: -
V gene: TRBV9
clone size: once
J gene: TRBJ1-2
CDR3 protein: CASSAPPRGREIMHYGYTF
CDR3 DNA: TGTGCCAGCAGCGCCCCTCCGCGGGGGCGAGAAATCATGCACTATGGCTACACCTTC

D gene: TRBD1
V gene: TRBV6-5
clone size: -
J gene: TRBJ1-2
CDR3 protein: CASTLQGWDGYTF
CDR3 DNA: TGTGCCAGCACCCTACAGGGGTGGGATGGCTACACCTTC

D gene: -
V gene: TRBV7-2
clone size: once
J gene: TRBJ1-2
CDR3 protein: CASSLALQGSYTF
CDR3 DNA: TGTGCCAGCAGCTTAGCGCTTCAGGGTAGCTACACCTTC

D gene: TRBD1
V gene: TRBV6-1
clone size: -
J gene: TRBJ1-1
CDR3 protein: CASSEVDRADTEAFF
CDR3 DNA: TGTGCCAGCAGTGAAGTTGACAGGGCTGACACTGAAGCTTTCTTT

D gene: TRBD1
V gene: TRBV27
clone size: -
J gene: TRBJ1-2
CDR3 protein: CASSTTGGPNYGYTF
CDR3 DNA: TGTGCCAGCAGTACAACAGGGGGTCCCAACTATGGCTACACCTTC

D gene: TRBD1
V gene: TRBV5-6
clone size: -
J gene: TRBJ1-6
CDR3 protein: CASRLDRGWDSPLHF
CDR3 DNA: TGTGCCAGCAGATTGGACAGGGGTTGGGATTCACCCCTCCACTTT

D gene: -
V gene: TRBV6-6
clone size: -
J gene: TRBJ1-5
CDR3 protein: CASRGQSDSNQPQHF
CDR3 DNA: TGTGCCAGCAGAGGACAGTCCGATAGCAATCAGCCCCAGCATTTT

D gene: -
V gene: TRBV6-4
clone size: few
J gene: TRBJ1-1
CDR3 protein: CASSEQGSTEAFF
CDR3 DNA: TGTGCCAGCAGTGAACAGGGTTCCACTGAAGCTTTCTTT

D gene: -
V gene: TRBV7-9
clone size: -
J gene: TRBJ1-5
CDR3 protein: CASSRGDQPQHF
CDR3 DNA: TGTGCCAGCAGCCGGGGGGATCAGCCCCAGCATTTT

D gene: -
V gene: TRBV6-5
clone size: -
J gene: TRBJ2-7
CDR3 protein: CASSPRVTSYEQYF
CDR3 DNA: TGTGCCAGCAGCCCCCGGGTGACTAGCTACGAGCAGTACTTC

D gene: TRBD1
V gene: TRBV2
clone size: -
J gene: TRBJ1-5
CDR3 protein: CASMLDRGGNQPQHF
CDR3 DNA: TGTGCCAGCATGTTGGACAGGGGAGGCAATCAGCCCCAGCATTTT

D gene: -
V gene: TRBV25-1
clone size: -
J gene: TRBJ1-3
CDR3 protein: CASSIEASGNTIYF
CDR3 DNA: TGTGCCAGCAGCATAGAGGCCTCTGGAAACACCATATATTTT

D gene: TRBD1
V gene: TRBV5-4
clone size: -
J gene: TRBJ1-2
CDR3 protein: CASSLAVDRGGGYTF
CDR3 DNA: TGTGCCAGCAGCTTGGCTGTAGACAGGGGCGGGGGCTACACCTTC

D gene: -
V gene: TRBV6-5
clone size: -
J gene: TRBJ2-2
CDR3 protein: CASTLQGTSGELFF
CDR3 DNA: TGTGCCAGCACCCTGCAGGGGACAAGCGGGGAGCTGTTTTTT

D gene: -
V gene: TRBV5-4
clone size: once
J gene: TRBJ1-4
CDR3 protein: CASSSRGGSTNEKLFF
CDR3 DNA: TGTGCCAGCAGCTCCCGGGGGGGTTCAACTAATGAAAAACTGTTTTTT

D gene: TRBD1
V gene: TRBV19
clone size: -
J gene: TRBJ1-1
CDR3 protein: CASRGRGVSNTEAFF
CDR3 DNA: TGTGCCAGTAGGGGCAGGGGGGTCTCGAACACTGAAGCTTTCTTT

D gene: -
V gene: TRBV4-1
clone size: -
J gene: TRBJ1-3
CDR3 protein: CASSQDMRYGNTIYF
CDR3 DNA: TGCGCCAGCAGCCAAGATATGCGCTATGGAAACACCATATATTTT

D gene: -
V gene: TRBV28
clone size: -
J gene: TRBJ2-1
CDR3 protein: CASSILQGLEQFF
CDR3 DNA: TGTGCCAGCAGCATACTACAGGGTTTGGAGCAGTTCTTC

D gene: -
V gene: TRBV27
clone size: -
J gene: TRBJ2-5
CDR3 protein: CASSFQSDRRETQYF
CDR3 DNA: TGTGCCAGCAGTTTCCAAAGCGACAGAAGGGAGACCCAGTACTTC

D gene: -
V gene: TRBV30
clone size: -
J gene: TRBJ2-1
CDR3 protein: CAATESSYNEQFF
CDR3 DNA: TGTGCTGCCACAGAGAGCTCCTACAATGAGCAGTTCTTC

D gene: -
V gene: TRBV27
clone size: -
J gene: TRBJ1-3
CDR3 protein: CASSFTGPGNTIYF
CDR3 DNA: TGTGCCAGCAGTTTCACAGGGCCCGGAAACACCATATATTTT

D gene: -
V gene: TRBV5-1
clone size: -
J gene: TRBJ1-5
CDR3 protein: CASSPGMDQPQHF
CDR3 DNA: TGCGCCAGCAGCCCGGGGATGGATCAGCCCCAGCATTTT

D gene: -
V gene: TRBV2
clone size: once
J gene: TRBJ1-5
CDR3 protein: CASTLPGGQPQHF
CDR3 DNA: TGTGCCAGCACCCTTCCCGGGGGACAGCCCCAGCATTTT

D gene: TRBD1
V gene: TRBV11-2
clone size: -
J gene: TRBJ2-7
CDR3 protein: CASSPGTVPSYEQYF
CDR3 DNA: TGTGCCAGCAGCCCCGGGACAGTACCTTCCTACGAGCAGTACTTC

D gene: TRBD1
V gene: TRBV2
clone size: -
J gene: TRBJ1-6
CDR3 protein: CASSGQGNSPLHF
CDR3 DNA: TGTGCCAGCTCGGGACAGGGGAATTCACCCCTCCACTTT

D gene: -
V gene: TRBV2
clone size: many
J gene: TRBJ1-5
CDR3 protein: CASSVSVNQPQHF
CDR3 DNA: TGTGCCAGCAGTGTGTCGGTAAATCAGCCCCAGCATTTT

D gene: -
V gene: TRBV27
clone size: -
J gene: TRBJ1-6
CDR3 protein: CASSLSRPAGRVYNSPLHF
CDR3 DNA: TGTGCCAGCAGTTTATCGAGGCCTGCAGGGAGGGTCTATAATTCACCCCTCCACTTT